The clone carrying this TCR beta chain was detected a few times. Here immunoSEQ multiplex PCR was the method, and the copy in TCRdb shows in-frame clones only, minus some. Of about 350,000 clones listed, approximately 85% are singletons. The data were taken from a study of Ad26.COV2.S vaccination and SARS-CoV-2 variants. This CDR3 is built from 13 residues. Trimming took 0 bases from V and 7 from J, leaving 8 bases between them. Germline loops: CDR1 SGDLS, CDR2 YYNGEE. Treatment given: about 20 received Ad26.COV2.S at low or high dose, single or two shots; about 5 received placebo; per-sample allocation not given. Day 63 after the first injection of vaccine or placebo was the sampling time.

The receptor was isolated from a person aged 18-65 years who received the Ad26.COV2.S COVID-19 vaccine or a placebo. The source was peripheral blood, collected in a trial of Ad26.COV2.S vaccine versus placebo. The chain is built from TRBV9 and TRBJ2-1; D is ambiguous. DNA for the CDR3: TGTGCCAGCAGCGTAGAGCCGCAGAATGAGCAGTTCTTC. It yields the protein CASSVEPQNEQFF.